This T cell receptor beta chain is from a study of blood T cell repertoires in COVID-19. Study overall: T cells, B-cell-depleted T cells, or PBMCs supplied cDNA or gDNA.

Trimming pared 2 bases from V and 0 bases from J, leaving 9 bases between. There are 15 residues in the CDR3. Germline assignment: CDR1 SGHTA and CDR2 FQGTGA. This clone was seen a handful of times. In the authors' methods: Quantification of nucleated cells was approximated via reference gene primer amplification. Libraries were prepared by immunoSEQ multiplex PCR; TCRdb keeps only in-frame clonotypes and omits some of them. V and J calls and clone size are given by that table; D and trimming were obtained from the DNA. The data contain some 29,000 clones, 80% to 90% of them singletons. The V gene is TRBV7-3, the J gene TRBJ2-3; D might be TRBD2 (6 bases). The receptor comes from a human donor in a cohort sampled during active COVID-19. Sequenced sample: peripheral blood. The DNA of the CDR3 is TGTGCCAGCAGCTTAGTCGGGGGAAGCACAGATACGCAGTATTTT. Encoded protein: CASSLVGGSTDTQYF.